One sample yielded the 6 T cell receptor beta chains listed below, sequenced in a study of radiotherapy plus CTLA-4 blockade in lung cancer. Profiling relied on immunoSEQ multiplex PCR, and the TCRdb table lists in-frame clones only, not all of them. Among about 19,000 clones, about 83% were seen once, and the ten largest hold around 20%. The specimen comprised peripheral blood, sampled from a patient treated with radiotherapy plus ipilimumab. These receptors were taken from a human donor with non-small cell lung cancer whose response to radiotherapy plus ipilimumab could not be evaluated.

The chain couples TRBV2 to TRBJ1-4, with unresolved D. The CDR3 is 14 residues long. CDR1 is SNHLY, CDR2 FYNNEI, per germline. The V and J ends lost 4 bases and 5 bases respectively, with 11 bases between them. This CDR3 reads CASSVESSNEKLFF. The CDR3 coding sequence is TGTGCCAGCAGTGTCGAGAGTTCAAATGAAAAACTGTTTTTT. Full variable domain (missing parts from reference TRBV2 and TRBJ1-4): EPEVTQTPSHQVTQMGQEVILRCVPISNHLYFYWYRQILGQKVEFLVSFYNNEISEKSEIFDDQFSVERPDGSNFTLKIRSTKLEDSAMYFCASSVESSNEKLFFGSGTQLSVL.

The chain uses TRBV19 and TRBJ1-2, with 8 positions matching TRBD1. Germline trimming cut 9 bases from V and 8 bases from J; bases unmatched to any gene: 17. Germline V gene sequence: CDR1 LNHDA, CDR2 SQIVND (reference sequence). The CDR3 spans 15 residues. CDR3 protein: CASSKPGQAIGGYTF. The CDR3 DNA follows: TGTGCCAGCAGCAAACCGGGACAGGCGATTGGGGGCTACACCTTC.

The V gene is TRBV7-2, the J gene TRBJ1-2; tentative D call: TRBD1 (5 bases). The ends were cut back, 3 bases at V and 6 bases at J, with 14 bases in the middle. The CDR3 runs to 14 residues. Germline CDR1 reads SGHTA; CDR2 reads FQGNSA. The CDR3 DNA reads TGTGCCAGCAGCTTTCGGGGGTTCGGTGATGGCTACACCTTC. Protein product: CASSFRGFGDGYTF.

The CDR3 DNA is TGTGCCAGCAGTTTATCCACAGAGAGCTCCTACGAGCAGTACTTC. As protein: CASSLSTESSYEQYF. V and J are TRBV27 and TRBJ2-7; D not certain. CDR1 and CDR2 (germline): MNHEY, SMNVEV (reference sequence). The CDR3 is made up of 15 amino acids. V was clipped by 0 bases and J by 0 bases, with 9 bases between them.

The chain carries TRBV7-9 and TRBJ2-1; D ambiguous. V lost 1 base, J lost 3 bases, and 7 bases lay in between. CDR3 length: 14 amino acids. Germline V gene data show CDR1 as SEHNR and CDR2 as FQNEAQ (reference sequence). CDR3 region: CASSLVPDYNEQFF. The CDR3, as DNA: TGTGCCAGCAGCTTAGTCCCAGACTACAATGAGCAGTTCTTC.

V and J are TRBV5-4 and TRBJ2-7; D perhaps matches TRBD1 (8 bases). The V gene's germline CDR1 is SGHNT and CDR2 YYREEE (reference sequence). Trimming shortened V by 4 bases and J by 2 bases, and 16 bases separated the two germline ends. This CDR3 is 15 amino acids long. In DNA, the CDR3 is TGTGCCAGCAGCCGCGGACAGGGAGGGCCCTACGAGCAGTACTTC. It is translated as CASSRGQGGPYEQYF.